This TCR beta chain was profiled in a study of technical replicates of blood from several donors. V was cut by 0 bases and J by 7 bases, with 11 bases left in between. CDR1 is SGDLS, CDR2 YYNGEE, per germline. The CDR3 has 14 amino acids. Here immunoSEQ multiplex PCR was the method, and the copy in TCRdb shows in-frame clones only, minus some. Of about 71,000 clones in the sample, roughly 90% were seen once. What was sequenced was PBMCs. The sequence came from a human donor in good health. Some clones in this sample may be carry-over from other donors' samples. This chain uses TRBV9 with TRBJ1-5; D perhaps matches TRBD1 (6 bases). CDR3 residues: CASSVGQGRQPQHF. The CDR3 nucleotides are TGTGCCAGCAGCGTAGGGCAGGGGAGACAGCCCCAGCATTTT.